The 16 T cell receptor beta chains below all came from one sample that was sequenced in a study of tumor-infiltrating lymphocytes in primary liver carcinoma. It was unsorted whole blood that yielded blood RNA, and germline DNA was also extracted. The template, about 550 ng total RNA, yielded TCR beta cDNA made with a constant-region primer. Employing slightly modified ARM-PCR, three nested multiplex PCR rounds were run, and these gave rise to the TCR beta libraries. The two initial PCR rounds, nine to eleven cycles each, used TRBV1-TRBV30 forward and C-beta reverse primers. TCRdb re-called the multiplex PCR reads with MiXCR, one entry per CDR3 protein. The repertoire holds more than 150,000 distinct CDR3 sequences, with 50% to 75% as singletons. The material sequenced was peripheral blood. The receptors derive from a man aged 40-49 years with primary liver carcinoma and hepatitis B virus infection.

Note on this clonotype: One junction end disagrees with the germline gene, perhaps due to a read error. The chain recombines TRBV29-1 with TRBJ1-5; D gene uncertain. Looked up from germline, CDR1 is SQVTM and CDR2 is ANQGSEA. The CDR3 spans 13 residues. CDR3 in DNA: TGCAGCGTTGAATTCAATCGGGGTGAGCCCCAGAATTTT. Protein sequence: CSVEFNRGEPQNF. Full variable domain (rest looked up from reference TRBV29-1 and TRBJ1-5): SAVISQKPSRDICQRGTSLTIQCQVDSQVTMMFWYRQQPGQSLTLIATANQGSEATYESGFVIDKFPISRPNLTFSTLTVSNMSPEDSSIYLCSVEFNRGEPQNFGDGTRLSIL.

On this clonotype: One base away lies a much larger clone, so this may be a sequencing read error. This sequence joins TRBV29-1 and TRBJ2-6; D gene uncertain. The CDR3 length is 13 residues. The germline gives CDR1 SQVTM, CDR2 ANQGSEA. Here the CDR3 reads CGVPRSGANVLTF. CDR3 DNA: TGCGGCGTTCCCCGTTCTGGGGCCAACGTCCTGACTTTC.

About this clonotype itself: At one end the junction does not follow the germline gene, possibly because of a read error. The genes are TRBV29-1 and TRBJ2-3, with 7 bases that match TRBD2. The CDR3 contains 15 residues. Germline-derived CDR1 and CDR2 are SQVTM and ANQGSEA. The CDR3 DNA reads TGCAACGTTGACCCTAGCGGCTCTCACACAGATACGCAGTATTTT. This codes for CNVDPSGSHTDTQYF.

Remarks on this clonotype: No conserved phenylalanine or tryptophan is present at the end of the CDR3, so a read error is the likely explanation. The V gene is TRBV11-2, the J gene TRBJ2-7; D remains ambiguous. The CDR3 runs to 13 residues. The germline V gene encodes CDR1 SGHAT and CDR2 FQNNGV. The CDR3 coding sequence is TGTGCCAGCTTAACCGACGGAGCCTACGATCAGTACCTC. Protein: CASLTDGAYDQYL.

The chain links TRBV12-3 or TRBV12-4 to TRBJ2-7; maybe TRBD2 (5 bases). Trimming removed 4 bases at V and 2 bases at J, with 6 bases between. This CDR3 contains 12 residues. CDR3 nucleotide sequence: TGTGCCAGCAGTTGGAGGACCTACGAGCAGTACTTC. Protein sequence: CASSWRTYEQYF.

The chain recombines TRBV23-1 with TRBJ2-7; D gene unclear. TRBV23-1 has ORF status, its function being uncertain. The CDR3 consists of 16 residues. V gave up 4 bases and J gave up 3 bases, with 19 bases separating them. In DNA, the CDR3 is TGCGCCAGCAGTCTACCTACACCCGAAACTTTCTACGAGCAGTACTTC. Translating gives CASSLPTPETFYEQYF.

This chain joins TRBV6-6 and TRBJ2-7, with D tentatively TRBD2 (6 bases). The CDR3 consists of 12 residues. Germline V gene data show CDR1 as MNHNY and CDR2 as SVGAGI (reference sequence). The V end was cut by 7 bases, the J end by 6 bases, with 13 bases between. CDR3 sequence: CASTTGDGEQYF. The DNA of the CDR3 is TGTGCCAGCACCACGGGAGACGGCGAGCAGTACTTC.

With respect to this clonotype: The junction departs from the called germline gene at one end, perhaps through a read error. V is TRBV6-5 and J is TRBJ2-3, with no clear D. CDR1 is MNHEY and CDR2 is SVGAGI in the germline V gene. This CDR3 comprises 15 residues. Written as DNA, the CDR3 is TGTGCCCCCCGAAAAATGCCCTACAGTCCAGATACACAGTATTTT. This sequence encodes CAPRKMPYSPDTQYF.

The V call is TRBV7-9, the J call TRBJ2-1, with D possibly TRBD2 on 5 matching bases. The CDR3 is 15 amino acids. Germline V CDR1 and CDR2: SEHNR, FQNEAQ (reference sequence). Trimming left V 1 base short and J 4 bases short, with 11 bases between. CDR3 in amino acids: CASSLVSTIYNEQFF. The CDR3 DNA follows: TGTGCCAGCAGCTTAGTCTCGACTATATACAATGAGCAGTTCTTC.

On this clonotype itself: One base away lies a much larger clone, so this may be a sequencing read error. The chain is built from TRBV4-2 and TRBJ2-3; D ambiguous. Germline V gene data show CDR1 as LGHNA and CDR2 as YNFKEQ. The length of the CDR3 is 12 residues. The CDR3 bases are TGTACCAGTGCGATTAGCACAGATACGCAGTATTTT. The encoded protein is CTSAISTDTQYF.

On this clonotype itself: One base away lies a much larger clone, so this may be a sequencing read error. The rearrangement links TRBV11-2 to TRBJ2-1; tentatively, D is TRBD1 or TRBD2 (5 bases each). Germline values: CDR1 SGHAT, CDR2 FQNNGV. Between the trimmed V and J ends, which lost 5 bases and 6 bases, there was a span of 23 bases. This CDR3 is 17 amino acids long. CDR3 loop: CASSLFGEGIQGNEQFF. The CDR3 DNA reads as TGTGCCAGCAGCCTTTTTGGCGAGGGGATCCAAGGCAATGAGCAGTTCTTC.

On this clonotype itself: Sequence at one end of the junction differs from germline and may be a read error. The chain recombines TRBV11-2 with TRBJ2-2, with D uncertain. Germline assignment: CDR1 SGHAT and CDR2 FQNNGV. The CDR3 contains 13 residues. CDR3 loop: CASSSEGTGELFF. In nucleotides, the CDR3 is TGTGCCAGCAGCTCAGAAGGCACCGGAGAGCTGTTTTTT.

The chain employs TRBV29-1 and TRBJ1-2; D call uncertain. The CDR3 sequence is 13 residues long. The germline V and J ends were trimmed by 8 bases and 3 bases, with 16 bases remaining between them. In germline, CDR1 is SQVTM, CDR2 ANQGSEA. CDR3 residues: CSISIGEDYGYTF. The DNA of the CDR3 is TGCAGCATTTCTATAGGAGAGGACTATGGCTACACCTTC.

V and J are TRBV10-1 and TRBJ2-5; D is possibly TRBD1 (6 bases). V was clipped by 2 bases and J by 6 bases, with 19 bases between them. CDR3 length: 16 amino acids. Germline CDR1 and CDR2: WNHNN and SYGVQD (reference sequence). The CDR3 DNA follows: TGCGCCAGCAGTGAGGGAACAGGGAGCGTGATACAGACCCAGTACTTC. Its translation is CASSEGTGSVIQTQYF.

The rearrangement links TRBV28 to TRBJ1-2; D is ambiguous. CDR1 MDHEN and CDR2 SYDVKM come from the germline V gene. This CDR3 spans 13 amino acids. Trimming stripped 3 bases from V and 4 bases from J, with 9 bases between. The CDR3 sequence is CASSLSKGYGYTF. The CDR3 DNA sequence: TGTGCCAGCAGTTTGTCCAAGGGCTATGGCTACACCTTC.

The chain is built from TRBV5-4 and TRBJ1-3; D not resolved. V was cut by 1 base and J by 1 base, with 12 bases left in between. Looked up from germline, CDR1 is SGHNT and CDR2 is YYREEE (reference sequence). The CDR3 sequence is 16 residues long. The CDR3 DNA reads as TGTGCCAGCAGCTTGAATGTAGGAGTTTCTGGAAACACCATATATTTT. It translates to CASSLNVGVSGNTIYF. The variable domain in full, completed from reference TRBV5-4 and TRBJ1-3, reads ETGVTQSPTHLIKTRGQQVTLRCSSQSGHNTVSWYQQALGQGPQFIFQYYREEENGRGNFPPRFSGLQFPNYSSELNVNALELDDSALYLCASSLNVGVSGNTIYFGEGSWLTVV.